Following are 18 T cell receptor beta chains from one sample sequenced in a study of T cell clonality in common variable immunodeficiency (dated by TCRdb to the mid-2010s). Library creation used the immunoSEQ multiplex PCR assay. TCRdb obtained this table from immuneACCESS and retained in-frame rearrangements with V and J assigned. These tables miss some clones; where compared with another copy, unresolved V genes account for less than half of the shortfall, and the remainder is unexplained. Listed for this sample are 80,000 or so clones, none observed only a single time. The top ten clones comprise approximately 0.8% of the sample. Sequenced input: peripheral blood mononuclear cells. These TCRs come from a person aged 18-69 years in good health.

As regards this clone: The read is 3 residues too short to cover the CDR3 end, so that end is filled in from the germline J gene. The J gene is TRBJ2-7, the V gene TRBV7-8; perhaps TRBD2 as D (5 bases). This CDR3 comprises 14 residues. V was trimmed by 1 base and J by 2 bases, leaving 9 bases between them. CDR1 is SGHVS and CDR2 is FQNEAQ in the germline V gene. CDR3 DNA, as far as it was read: TGTGCCAGCAGCTTAGATTCGGGGACCTACGAG. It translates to CASSLDSGTYE. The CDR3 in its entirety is CASSLDSGTYEQYF.

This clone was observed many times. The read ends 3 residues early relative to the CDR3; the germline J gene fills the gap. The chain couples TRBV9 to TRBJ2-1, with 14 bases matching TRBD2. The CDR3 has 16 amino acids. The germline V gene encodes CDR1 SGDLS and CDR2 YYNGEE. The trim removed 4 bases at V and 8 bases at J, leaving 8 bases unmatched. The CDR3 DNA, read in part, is TGTGCCAGCAGCCCACGACTAGCGGGAGGGTTTGATGAG. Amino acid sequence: CASSPRLAGGFDE. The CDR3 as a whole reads CASSPRLAGGFDEQFF.

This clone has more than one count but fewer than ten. The CDR3: CAISGAGNNEQFF. CDR3 DNA, as far as it was read: TGTGCCATCAGCGGAGCGGGAAACAATGAG. This chain uses TRBV10-3 with TRBJ2-1; 7 bases fit TRBD2. The CDR3 end falls 3 residues outside the read, so it is completed with the germline J gene. Germline CDR1 ENHRY, CDR2 SYGVKD. The CDR3 extends over 13 amino acids. The V segment lost 6 bases and the J segment 5 bases; nucleotides outside the gene matches: 4.

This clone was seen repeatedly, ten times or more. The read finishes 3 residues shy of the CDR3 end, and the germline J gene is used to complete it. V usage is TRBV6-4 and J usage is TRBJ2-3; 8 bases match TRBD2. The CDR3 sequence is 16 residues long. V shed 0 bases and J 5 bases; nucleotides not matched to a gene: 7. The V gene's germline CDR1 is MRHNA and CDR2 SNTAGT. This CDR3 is CASSDSVAGGGDTQYF. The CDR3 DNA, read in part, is TGTGCCAGCAGTGACTCCGTTGCGGGGGGCGGAGATACG.

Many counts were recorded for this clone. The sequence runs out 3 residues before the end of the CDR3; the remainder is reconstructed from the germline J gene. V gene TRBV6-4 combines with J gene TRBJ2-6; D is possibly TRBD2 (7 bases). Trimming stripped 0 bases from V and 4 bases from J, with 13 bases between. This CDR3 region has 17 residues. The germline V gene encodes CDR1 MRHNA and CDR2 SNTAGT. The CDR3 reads CASSDSSRGAGANVLTF. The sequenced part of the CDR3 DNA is TGTGCCAGCAGTGACTCGAGTCGGGGGGCCGGGGCCAACGTC.

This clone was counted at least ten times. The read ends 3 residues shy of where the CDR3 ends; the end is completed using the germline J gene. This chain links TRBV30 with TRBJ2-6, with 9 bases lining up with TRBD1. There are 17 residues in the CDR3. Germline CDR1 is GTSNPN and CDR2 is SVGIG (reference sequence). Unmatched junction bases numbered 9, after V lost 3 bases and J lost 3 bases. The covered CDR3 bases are TGTGCCTGGAGCCGGGACAGGGTATCGGGTGGGGCCAACGTC. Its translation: CAWSRDRVSGGANV. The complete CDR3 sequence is CAWSRDRVSGGANVLTF.

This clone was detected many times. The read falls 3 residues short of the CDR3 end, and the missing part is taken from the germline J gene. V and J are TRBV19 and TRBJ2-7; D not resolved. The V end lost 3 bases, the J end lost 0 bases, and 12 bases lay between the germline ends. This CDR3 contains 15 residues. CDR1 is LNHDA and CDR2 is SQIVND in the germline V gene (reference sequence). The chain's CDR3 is CASSIRHFDSYEQYF. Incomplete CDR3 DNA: TGTGCCAGTAGTATTCGACACTTCGACTCCTACGAG.

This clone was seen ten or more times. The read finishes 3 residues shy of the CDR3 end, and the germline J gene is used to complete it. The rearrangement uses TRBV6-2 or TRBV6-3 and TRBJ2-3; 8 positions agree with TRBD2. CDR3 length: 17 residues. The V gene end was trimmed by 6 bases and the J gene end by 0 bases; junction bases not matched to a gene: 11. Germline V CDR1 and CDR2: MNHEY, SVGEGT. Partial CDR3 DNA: TGTGCCAGCAGCCCTCCCGGGGGGGCGCTAAGCACAGATACG. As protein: CASSPPGGALSTDT. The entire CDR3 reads CASSPPGGALSTDTQYF.

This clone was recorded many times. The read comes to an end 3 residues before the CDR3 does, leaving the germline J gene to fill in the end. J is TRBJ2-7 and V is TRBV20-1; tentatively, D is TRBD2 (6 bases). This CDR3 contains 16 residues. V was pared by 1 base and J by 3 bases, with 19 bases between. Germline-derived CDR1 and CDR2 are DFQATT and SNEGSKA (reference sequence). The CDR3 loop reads CSARARRAETYYEQYF. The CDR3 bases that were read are TGCAGTGCTAGAGCCAGGAGGGCAGAGACCTACTACGAG.

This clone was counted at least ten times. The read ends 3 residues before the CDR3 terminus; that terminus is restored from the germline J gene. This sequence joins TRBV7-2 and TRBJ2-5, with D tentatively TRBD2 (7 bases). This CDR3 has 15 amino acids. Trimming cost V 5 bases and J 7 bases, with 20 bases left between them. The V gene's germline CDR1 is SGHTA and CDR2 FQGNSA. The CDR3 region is CASSRGGQAGGTQYF. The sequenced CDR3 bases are TGTGCCAGCAGCAGGGGGGGACAAGCCGGCGGGACC.

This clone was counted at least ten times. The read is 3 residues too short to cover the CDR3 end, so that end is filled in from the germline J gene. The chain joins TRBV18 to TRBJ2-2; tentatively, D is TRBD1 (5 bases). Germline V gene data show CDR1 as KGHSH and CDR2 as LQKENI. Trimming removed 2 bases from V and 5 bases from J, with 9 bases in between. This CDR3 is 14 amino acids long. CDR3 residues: CASSPDSRTGELFF. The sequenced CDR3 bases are TGTGCCAGCTCACCAGACAGCCGGACCGGGGAG.

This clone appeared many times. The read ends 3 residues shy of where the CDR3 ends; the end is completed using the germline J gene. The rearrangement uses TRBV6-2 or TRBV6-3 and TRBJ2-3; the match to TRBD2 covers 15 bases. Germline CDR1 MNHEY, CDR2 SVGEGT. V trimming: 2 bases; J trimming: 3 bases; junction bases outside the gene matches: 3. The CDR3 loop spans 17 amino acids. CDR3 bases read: TGTGCCAGCAGTTACGGACTAGCGGGAGGGATGACAGATACG. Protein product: CASSYGLAGGMTDT. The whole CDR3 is CASSYGLAGGMTDTQYF.

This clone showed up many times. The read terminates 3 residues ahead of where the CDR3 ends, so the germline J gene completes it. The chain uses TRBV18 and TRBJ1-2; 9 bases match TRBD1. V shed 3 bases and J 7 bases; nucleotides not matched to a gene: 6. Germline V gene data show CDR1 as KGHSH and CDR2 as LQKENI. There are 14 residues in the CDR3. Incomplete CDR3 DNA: TGTGCCAGCTCACCGGGACAGGGAAAAGGTGGC. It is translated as CASSPGQGKGG. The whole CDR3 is CASSPGQGKGGYTF. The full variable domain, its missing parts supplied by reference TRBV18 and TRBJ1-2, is NAGVMQNPRHLVRRRGQEARLRCSPMKGHSHVYWYRQLPEEGLKFMVYLQKENIIDESGMPKERFSAEFPKEGPSILRIQQVVRGDSAAYFCASSPGQGKGGYTFGSGTRLTVV.

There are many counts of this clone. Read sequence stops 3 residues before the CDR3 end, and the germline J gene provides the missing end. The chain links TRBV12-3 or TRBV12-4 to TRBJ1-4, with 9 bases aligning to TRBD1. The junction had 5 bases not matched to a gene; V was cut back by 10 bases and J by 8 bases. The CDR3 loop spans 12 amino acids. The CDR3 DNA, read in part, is TGTGCCACGGGGACAGGGCGGGAAAAA. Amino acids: CATGTGREK. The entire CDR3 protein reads CATGTGREKLFF.

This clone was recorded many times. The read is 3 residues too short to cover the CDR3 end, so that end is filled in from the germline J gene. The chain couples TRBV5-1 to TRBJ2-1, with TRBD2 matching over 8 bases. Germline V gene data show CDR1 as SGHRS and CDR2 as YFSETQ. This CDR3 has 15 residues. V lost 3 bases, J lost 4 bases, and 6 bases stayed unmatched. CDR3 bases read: TGCGCCAGCAGCTCCATGCGGGGGGAATACAATGAG. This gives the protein CASSSMRGEYNE. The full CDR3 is CASSSMRGEYNEQFF.

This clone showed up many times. The sequenced part of the CDR3 DNA is TGTGCCAGCAGTGCAGGAGTTAATCAGCCC. Amino acids: CASSAGVNQP. The entire CDR3 reads CASSAGVNQPQHF. V and J are TRBV6-1 and TRBJ1-5; no definite D call. The CDR3 goes on 3 residues after the read ends, and that part is filled in from the germline J gene. Per germline, CDR1 MNHNS and CDR2 SASEGT. The CDR3 consists of 13 residues. The germline V and J ends were trimmed by 4 bases and 4 bases, with 8 bases remaining between them.

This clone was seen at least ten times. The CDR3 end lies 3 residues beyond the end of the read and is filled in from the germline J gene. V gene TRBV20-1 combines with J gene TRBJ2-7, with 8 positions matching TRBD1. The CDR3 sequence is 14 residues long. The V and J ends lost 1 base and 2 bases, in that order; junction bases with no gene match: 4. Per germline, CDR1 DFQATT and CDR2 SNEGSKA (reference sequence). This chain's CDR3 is CSARAPGQAYEQYF. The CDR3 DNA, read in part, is TGCAGTGCTAGAGCCCCGGGACAGGCCTACGAG.

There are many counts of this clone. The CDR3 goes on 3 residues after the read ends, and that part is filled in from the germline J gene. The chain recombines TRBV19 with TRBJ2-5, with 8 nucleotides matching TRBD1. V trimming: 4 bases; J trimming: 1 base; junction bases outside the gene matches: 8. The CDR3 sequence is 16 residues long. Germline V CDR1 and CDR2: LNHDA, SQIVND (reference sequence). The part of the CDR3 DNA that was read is TGTGCCAGTAGTACGATACCGGGACAGGCCCAAGAGACC. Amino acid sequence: CASSTIPGQAQET. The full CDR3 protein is CASSTIPGQAQETQYF.